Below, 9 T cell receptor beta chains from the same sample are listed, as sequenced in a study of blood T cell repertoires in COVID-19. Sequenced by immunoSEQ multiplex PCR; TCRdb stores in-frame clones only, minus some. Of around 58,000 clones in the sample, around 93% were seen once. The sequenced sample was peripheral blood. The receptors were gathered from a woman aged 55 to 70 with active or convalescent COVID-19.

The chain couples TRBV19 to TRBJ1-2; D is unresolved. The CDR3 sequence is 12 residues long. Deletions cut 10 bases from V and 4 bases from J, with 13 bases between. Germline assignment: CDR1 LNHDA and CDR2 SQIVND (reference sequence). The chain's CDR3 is CATSLTGYGYTF. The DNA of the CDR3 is TGTGCCACCTCACTCACGGGCTATGGCTACACCTTC.

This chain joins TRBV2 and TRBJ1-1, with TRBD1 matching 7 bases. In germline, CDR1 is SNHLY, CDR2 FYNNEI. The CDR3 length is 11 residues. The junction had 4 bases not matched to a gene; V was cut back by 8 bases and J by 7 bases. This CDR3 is CASRGQFEAFF. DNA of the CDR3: TGTGCCAGCCGGGGACAGTTTGAAGCTTTCTTT.

DNA for the CDR3: TGTGCCAGCAGCCCGGACCAGGGACTAGCGGGAGCTGAGCAGTTCTTC. Its translation: CASSPDQGLAGAEQFF. V is TRBV7-6 and J is TRBJ2-1; 14 nucleotides agree with TRBD2. The V and J ends lost 5 bases and 9 bases, in that order; junction bases with no gene match: 9. The CDR3 spans 16 residues. The germline V gene has CDR1 SGHVS and CDR2 FNYEAQ.

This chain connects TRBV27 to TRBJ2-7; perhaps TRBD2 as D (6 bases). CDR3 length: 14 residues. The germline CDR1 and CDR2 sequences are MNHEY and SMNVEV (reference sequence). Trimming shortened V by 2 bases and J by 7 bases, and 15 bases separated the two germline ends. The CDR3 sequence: CASSLVAALGEQYF. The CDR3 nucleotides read TGTGCCAGCAGTTTAGTAGCGGCCCTTGGGGAGCAGTACTTC.

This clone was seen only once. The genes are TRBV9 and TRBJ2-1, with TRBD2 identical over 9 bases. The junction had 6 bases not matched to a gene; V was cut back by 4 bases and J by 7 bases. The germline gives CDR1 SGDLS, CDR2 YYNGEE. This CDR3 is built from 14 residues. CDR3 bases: TGTGCCAGCAGCTTGGGACTAGCTAAGAATGAGCAGTTCTTC. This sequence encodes CASSLGLAKNEQFF. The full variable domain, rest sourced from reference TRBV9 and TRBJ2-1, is DSGVTQTPKHLITATGQRVTLRCSPRSGDLSVYWYQQSLDQGLQFLIQYYNGEERAKGNILERFSAQQFPDLHSELNLSSLELGDSALYFCASSLGLAKNEQFFGPGTRLTVL.

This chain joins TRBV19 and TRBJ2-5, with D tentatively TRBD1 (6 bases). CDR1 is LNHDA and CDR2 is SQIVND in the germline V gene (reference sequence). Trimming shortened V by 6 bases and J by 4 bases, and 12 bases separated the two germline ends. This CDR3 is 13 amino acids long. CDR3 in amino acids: CASSQGWGETQYF. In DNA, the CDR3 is TGTGCCAGTAGCCAGGGGTGGGGAGAGACCCAGTACTTC.

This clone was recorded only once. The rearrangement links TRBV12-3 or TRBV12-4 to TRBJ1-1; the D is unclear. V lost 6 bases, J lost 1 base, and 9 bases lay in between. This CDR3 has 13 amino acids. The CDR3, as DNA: TGTGCCAGCAGGGCCCACGAGAACACTGAAGCTTTCTTT. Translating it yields CASRAHENTEAFF.

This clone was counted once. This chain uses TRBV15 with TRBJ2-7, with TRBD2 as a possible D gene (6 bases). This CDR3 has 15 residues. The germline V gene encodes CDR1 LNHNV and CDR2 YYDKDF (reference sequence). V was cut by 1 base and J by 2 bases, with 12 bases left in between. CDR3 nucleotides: TGTGCCACCAGCAGAGGGGCTAGCGAAACCTACGAGCAGTACTTC. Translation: CATSRGASETYEQYF.

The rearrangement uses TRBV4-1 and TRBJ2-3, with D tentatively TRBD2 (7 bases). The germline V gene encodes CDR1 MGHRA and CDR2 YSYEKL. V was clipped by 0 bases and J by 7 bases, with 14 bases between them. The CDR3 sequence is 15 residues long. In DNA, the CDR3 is TGCGCCAGCAGCCAAGATCGAAGCGGGACAAATACGCAGTATTTT. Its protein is CASSQDRSGTNTQYF.